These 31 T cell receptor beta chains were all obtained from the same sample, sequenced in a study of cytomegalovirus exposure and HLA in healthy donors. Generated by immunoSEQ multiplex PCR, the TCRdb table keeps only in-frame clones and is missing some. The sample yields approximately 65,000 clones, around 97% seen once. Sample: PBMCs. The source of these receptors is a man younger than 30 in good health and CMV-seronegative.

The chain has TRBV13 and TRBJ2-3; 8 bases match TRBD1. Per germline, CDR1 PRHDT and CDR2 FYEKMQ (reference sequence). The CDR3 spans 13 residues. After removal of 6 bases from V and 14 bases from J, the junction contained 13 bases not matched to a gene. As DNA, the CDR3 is TGTGCCAGCAGTACCCCCACGACAGGGGTCCTGTATTTT. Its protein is CASSTPTTGVLYF.

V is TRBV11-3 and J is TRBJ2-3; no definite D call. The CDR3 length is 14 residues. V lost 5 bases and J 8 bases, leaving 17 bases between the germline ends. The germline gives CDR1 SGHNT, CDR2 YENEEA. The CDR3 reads CASSPPDSLFTQYF. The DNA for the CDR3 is TGTGCCAGCAGCCCCCCAGATTCCCTTTTTACGCAGTATTTT.

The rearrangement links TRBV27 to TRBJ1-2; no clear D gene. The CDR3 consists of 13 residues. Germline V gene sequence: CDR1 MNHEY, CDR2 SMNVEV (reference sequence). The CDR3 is CASTGERRDGYTF. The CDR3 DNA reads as TGTGCATCTACCGGGGAAAGGCGCGATGGCTACACCTTC.

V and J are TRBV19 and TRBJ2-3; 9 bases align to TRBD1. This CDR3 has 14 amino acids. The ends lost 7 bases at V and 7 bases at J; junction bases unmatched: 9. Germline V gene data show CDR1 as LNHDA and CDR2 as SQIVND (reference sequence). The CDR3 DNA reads TGTGCCAGTAACCCGGGACAGGGAGTCTATACGCAGTATTTT. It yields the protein CASNPGQGVYTQYF.

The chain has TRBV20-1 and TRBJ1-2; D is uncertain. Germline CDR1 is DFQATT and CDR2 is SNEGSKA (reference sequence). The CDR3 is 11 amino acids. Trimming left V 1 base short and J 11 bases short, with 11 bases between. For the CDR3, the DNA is TGCAGTGCTAGAGGGGCTTTAGGTTACACCTTC. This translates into CSARGALGYTF.

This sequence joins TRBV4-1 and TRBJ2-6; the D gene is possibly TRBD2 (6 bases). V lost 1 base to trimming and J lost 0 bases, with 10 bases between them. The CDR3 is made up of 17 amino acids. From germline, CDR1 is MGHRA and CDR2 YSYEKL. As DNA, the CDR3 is TGCGCCAGCAGCCAAGTGCTAGCGAACTCTGGGGCCAACGTCCTGACTTTC. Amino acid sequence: CASSQVLANSGANVLTF.

The CDR3 DNA sequence: TGTGCCAGCAGCTTAGGGAGCTACAATGAGCAGTTCTTC. Protein product: CASSLGSYNEQFF. This sequence joins TRBV7-8 and TRBJ2-1; no definite D call. The length of the CDR3 is 13 residues. Per germline, CDR1 SGHVS and CDR2 FQNEAQ. V was clipped by 1 base and J by 3 bases, with 4 bases between them.

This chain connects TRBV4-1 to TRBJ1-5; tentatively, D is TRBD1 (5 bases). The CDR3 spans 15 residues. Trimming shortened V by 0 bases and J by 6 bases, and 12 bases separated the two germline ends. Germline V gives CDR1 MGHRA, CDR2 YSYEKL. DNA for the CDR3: TGCGCCAGCAGCCAAGACCGGGGGGTACGTCAGCCCCAGCATTTT. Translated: CASSQDRGVRQPQHF.

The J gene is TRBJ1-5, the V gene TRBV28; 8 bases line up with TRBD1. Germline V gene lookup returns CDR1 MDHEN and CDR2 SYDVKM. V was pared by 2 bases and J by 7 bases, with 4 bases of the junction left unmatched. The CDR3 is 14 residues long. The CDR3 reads CASSLPDRAQPQHF. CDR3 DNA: TGTGCCAGCAGTTTACCGGACAGGGCACAGCCCCAGCATTTT.

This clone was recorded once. The DNA for the CDR3 is TGTGCCAGCAGCGCTACGGGCTCTGGAAACACCATATATTTT. Translation: CASSATGSGNTIYF. The gene calls are TRBV7-9 and TRBJ1-3; D is unresolved. CDR1 and CDR2 from the germline V gene are SEHNR and FQNEAQ (reference sequence). There are 14 residues in the CDR3. V was cut by 5 bases and J by 0 bases, with 8 bases left in between.

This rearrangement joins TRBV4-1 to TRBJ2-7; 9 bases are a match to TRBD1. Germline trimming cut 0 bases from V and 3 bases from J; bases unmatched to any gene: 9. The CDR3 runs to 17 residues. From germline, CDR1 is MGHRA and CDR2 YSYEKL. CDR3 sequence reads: CASSQDGGGTGSYEQYF. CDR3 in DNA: TGCGCCAGCAGCCAAGATGGTGGAGGGACAGGGAGCTACGAGCAGTACTTC.

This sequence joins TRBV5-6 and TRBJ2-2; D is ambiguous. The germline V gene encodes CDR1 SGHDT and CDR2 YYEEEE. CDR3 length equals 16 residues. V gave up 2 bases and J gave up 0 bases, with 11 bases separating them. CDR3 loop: CASSLRSLTNTGELFF. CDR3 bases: TGTGCCAGCAGCTTACGGTCTCTCACGAACACCGGGGAGCTGTTTTTT.

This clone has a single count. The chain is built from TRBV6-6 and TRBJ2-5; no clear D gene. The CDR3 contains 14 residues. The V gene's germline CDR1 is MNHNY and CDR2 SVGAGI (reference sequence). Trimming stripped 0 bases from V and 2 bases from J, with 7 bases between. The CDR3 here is CASSYSSSQETQYF. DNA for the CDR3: TGTGCCAGCAGTTACTCATCTAGTCAAGAGACCCAGTACTTC.

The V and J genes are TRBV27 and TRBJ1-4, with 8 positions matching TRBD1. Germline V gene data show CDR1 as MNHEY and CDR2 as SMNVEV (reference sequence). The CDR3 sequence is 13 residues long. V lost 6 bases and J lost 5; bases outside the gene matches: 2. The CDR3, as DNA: TGTGCCAGCAGCAGACAGGGGAATGAAAAACTGTTTTTT. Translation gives CASSRQGNEKLFF.

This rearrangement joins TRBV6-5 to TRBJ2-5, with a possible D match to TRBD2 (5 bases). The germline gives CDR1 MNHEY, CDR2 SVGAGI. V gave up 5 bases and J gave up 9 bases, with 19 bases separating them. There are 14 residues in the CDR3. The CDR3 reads CASSPQAQMEAQYF. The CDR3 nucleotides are TGTGCCAGCAGTCCTCAAGCGCAAATGGAGGCCCAGTACTTC.

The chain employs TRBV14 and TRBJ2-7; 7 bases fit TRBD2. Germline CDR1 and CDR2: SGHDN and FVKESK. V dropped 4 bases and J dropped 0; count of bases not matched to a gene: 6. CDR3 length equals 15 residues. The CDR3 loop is CASSPIWGGSYEQYF. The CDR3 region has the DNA TGTGCCAGCAGCCCGATATGGGGGGGCTCCTACGAGCAGTACTTC. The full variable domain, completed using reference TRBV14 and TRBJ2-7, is EAGVTQFPSHSVIEKGQTVTLRCDPISGHDNLYWYRRVMGKEIKFLLHFVKESKQDESGMPNNRFLAERTGGTYSTLKVQPAELEDSGVYFCASSPIWGGSYEQYFGPGTRLTVT.

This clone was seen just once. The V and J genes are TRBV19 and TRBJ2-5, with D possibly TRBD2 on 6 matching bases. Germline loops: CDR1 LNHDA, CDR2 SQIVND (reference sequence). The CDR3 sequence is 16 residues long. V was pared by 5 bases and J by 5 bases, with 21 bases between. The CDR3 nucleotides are TGTGCCAGTAGTCGCTGGGGTCGGGGGAGTGGCGAGACCCAGTACTTC. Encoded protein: CASSRWGRGSGETQYF.

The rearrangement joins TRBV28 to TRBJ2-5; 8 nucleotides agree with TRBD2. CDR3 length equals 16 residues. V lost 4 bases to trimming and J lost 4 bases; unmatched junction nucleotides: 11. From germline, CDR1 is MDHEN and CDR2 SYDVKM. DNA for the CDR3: TGTGCCAGCAGTTCCCCCGGGGGACTAGAGTCAGAGACCCAGTACTTC. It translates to CASSSPGGLESETQYF.

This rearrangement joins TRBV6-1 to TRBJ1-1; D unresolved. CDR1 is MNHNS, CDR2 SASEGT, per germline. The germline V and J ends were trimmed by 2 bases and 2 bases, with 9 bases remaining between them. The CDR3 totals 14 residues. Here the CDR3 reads CASSERGPNTEAFF. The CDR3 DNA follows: TGTGCCAGCAGTGAAAGAGGTCCTAACACTGAAGCTTTCTTT.

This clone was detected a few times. CDR3 residues: CASSESEAGEQYF. CDR3 nucleotides: TGTGCCAGCAGTGAATCGGAGGCGGGGGAGCAGTACTTC. This rearrangement joins TRBV6-1 to TRBJ2-7, with a tentative D call TRBD2 (6 bases). CDR3 length: 13 amino acids. Per the germline V gene, CDR1 is MNHNS and CDR2 is SASEGT. Trimming took off 2 bases at V and 7 bases at J, with 12 bases between the two ends.

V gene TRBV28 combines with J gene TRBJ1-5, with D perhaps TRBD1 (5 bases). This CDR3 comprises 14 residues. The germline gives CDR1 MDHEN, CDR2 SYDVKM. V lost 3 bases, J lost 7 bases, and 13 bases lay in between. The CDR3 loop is CASSFDSGIQPQHF. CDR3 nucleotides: TGTGCCAGCAGTTTTGACAGTGGTATCCAGCCCCAGCATTTT.

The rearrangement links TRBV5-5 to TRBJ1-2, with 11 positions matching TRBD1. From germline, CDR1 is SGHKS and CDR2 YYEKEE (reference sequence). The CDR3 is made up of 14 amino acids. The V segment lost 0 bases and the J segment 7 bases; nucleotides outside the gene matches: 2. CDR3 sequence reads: CASSLEGQGVGYTF. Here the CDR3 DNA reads TGTGCCAGCAGCTTGGAGGGACAGGGGGTTGGCTACACCTTC. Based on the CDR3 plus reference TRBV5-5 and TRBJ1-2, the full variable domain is DAGVTQSPTHLIKTRGQQVTLRCSPISGHKSVSWYQQVLGQGPQFIFQYYEKEERGRGNFPDRFSARQFPNYSSELNVNALLLGDSALYLCASSLEGQGVGYTFGSGTRLTVV.

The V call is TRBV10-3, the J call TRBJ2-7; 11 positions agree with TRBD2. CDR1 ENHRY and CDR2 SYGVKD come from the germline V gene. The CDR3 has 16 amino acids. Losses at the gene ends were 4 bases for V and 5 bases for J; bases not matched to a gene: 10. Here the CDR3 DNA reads TGTGCCATCAGTGTCGTGCCTGGACTAGCGGGCGACGAGCAGTACTTC. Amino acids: CAISVVPGLAGDEQYF.

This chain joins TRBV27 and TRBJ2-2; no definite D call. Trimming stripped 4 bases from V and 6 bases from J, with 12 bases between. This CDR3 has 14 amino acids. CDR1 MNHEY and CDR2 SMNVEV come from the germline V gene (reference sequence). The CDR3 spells CASSSLNSAGELFF. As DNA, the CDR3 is TGTGCCAGCAGTTCTCTGAACTCCGCCGGGGAGCTGTTTTTT.

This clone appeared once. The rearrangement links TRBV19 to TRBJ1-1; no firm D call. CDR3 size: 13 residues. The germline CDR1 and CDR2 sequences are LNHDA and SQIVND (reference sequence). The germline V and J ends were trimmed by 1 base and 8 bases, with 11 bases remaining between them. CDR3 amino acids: CASSIGKSREAFF. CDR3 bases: TGTGCCAGTAGTATAGGAAAAAGCAGGGAAGCTTTCTTT.

The CDR3 bases are TGTGCCATCAGTAACGGACAGGGAAGATCGGAGACCCAGTACTTC. This gives the protein CAISNGQGRSETQYF. The chain recombines TRBV10-3 with TRBJ2-5, with TRBD1 identical over 8 bases. CDR1 is ENHRY, CDR2 SYGVKD, per germline. The CDR3 consists of 15 residues. The junction had 10 bases not matched to a gene; V was cut back by 5 bases and J by 5 bases.

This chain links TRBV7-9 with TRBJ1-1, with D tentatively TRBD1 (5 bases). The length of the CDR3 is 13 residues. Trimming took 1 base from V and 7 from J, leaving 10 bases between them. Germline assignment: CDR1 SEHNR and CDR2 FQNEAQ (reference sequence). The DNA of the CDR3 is TGTGCCAGCAGCTTAGTAGGGGATGATGAAGCTTTCTTT. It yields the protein CASSLVGDDEAFF.

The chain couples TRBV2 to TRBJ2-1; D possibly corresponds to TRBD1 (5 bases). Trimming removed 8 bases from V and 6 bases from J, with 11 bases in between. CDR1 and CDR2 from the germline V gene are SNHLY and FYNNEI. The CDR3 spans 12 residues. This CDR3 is CASGQGLNEQFF. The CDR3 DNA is TGTGCCAGCGGGCAGGGCCTCAATGAGCAGTTCTTC.

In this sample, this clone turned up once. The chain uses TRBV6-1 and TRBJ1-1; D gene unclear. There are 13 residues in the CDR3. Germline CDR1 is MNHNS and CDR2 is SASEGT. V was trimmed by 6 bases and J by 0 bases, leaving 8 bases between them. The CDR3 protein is CASSSLMNTEAFF. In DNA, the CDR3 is TGTGCCAGCAGCTCACTCATGAACACTGAAGCTTTCTTT.

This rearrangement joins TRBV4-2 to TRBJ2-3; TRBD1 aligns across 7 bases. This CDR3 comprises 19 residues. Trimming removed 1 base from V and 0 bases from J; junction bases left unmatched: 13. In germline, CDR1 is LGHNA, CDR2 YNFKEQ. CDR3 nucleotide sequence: TGTGCCAGCAGCCAAGTGGGTCTAGGGGGCCAGCGGAGCACAGATACGCAGTATTTT. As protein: CASSQVGLGGQRSTDTQYF.

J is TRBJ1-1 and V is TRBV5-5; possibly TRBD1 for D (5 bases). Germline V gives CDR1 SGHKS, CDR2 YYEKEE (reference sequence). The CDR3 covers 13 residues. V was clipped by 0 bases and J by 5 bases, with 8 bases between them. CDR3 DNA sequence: TGTGCCAGCAGCTTGGGGGGCGGTACTGAAGCTTTCTTT. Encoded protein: CASSLGGGTEAFF. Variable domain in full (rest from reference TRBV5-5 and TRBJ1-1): DAGVTQSPTHLIKTRGQQVTLRCSPISGHKSVSWYQQVLGQGPQFIFQYYEKEERGRGNFPDRFSARQFPNYSSELNVNALLLGDSALYLCASSLGGGTEAFFGQGTRLTVV.